This T cell receptor beta chain was recovered during a study of CD8+CD57+ T cells in acquired aplastic anemia. Germline V gene sequence: CDR1 SQVTM, CDR2 ANQGSEA. The CDR3 loop spans 12 amino acids. Trimming left V 2 bases short and J 0 bases short, with 4 bases between. Genomic DNA provided the template from which TCR beta VDJ and CDR3 profiles were obtained. TCRdb fed the reads into MiXCR, producing one record per CDR3 protein. Among fewer than 250,000 distinct CDR3 sequences listed, around 50% were seen once. This clonotype was detected ten times or more. The sequence derives from a human donor in good health, serving as a control. The chain is built from TRBV29-1 and TRBJ1-1; D gene uncertain. The sample comprised sorted CD4+, CD8+, or CD8+CD57+ T cells (not recorded which) from PBMCs. CDR3 nucleotides: TGCAGCGTTGAAAAGGTGAACACTGAAGCTTTCTTT. It encodes CSVEKVNTEAFF.